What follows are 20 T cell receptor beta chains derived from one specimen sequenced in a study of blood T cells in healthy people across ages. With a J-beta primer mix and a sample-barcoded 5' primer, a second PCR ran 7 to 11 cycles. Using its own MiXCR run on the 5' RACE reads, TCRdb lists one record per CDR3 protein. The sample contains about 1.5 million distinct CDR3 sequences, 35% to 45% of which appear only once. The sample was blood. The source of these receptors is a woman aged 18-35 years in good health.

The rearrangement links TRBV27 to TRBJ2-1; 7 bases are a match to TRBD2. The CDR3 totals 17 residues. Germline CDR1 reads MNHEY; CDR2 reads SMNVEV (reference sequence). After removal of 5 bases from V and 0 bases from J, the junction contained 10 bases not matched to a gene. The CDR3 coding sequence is TGTGCCAGCAGTGCCTTTTCTAGCGGAGCCTCCTACAATGAGCAGTTCTTC. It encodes CASSAFSSGASYNEQFF.

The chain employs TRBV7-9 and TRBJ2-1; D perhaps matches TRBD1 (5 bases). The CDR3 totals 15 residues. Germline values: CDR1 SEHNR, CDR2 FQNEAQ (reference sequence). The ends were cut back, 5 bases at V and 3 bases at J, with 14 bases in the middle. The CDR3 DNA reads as TGTGCCAGCAGCGTCCAAAGGGGTCTCTACAATGAGCAGTTCTTC. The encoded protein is CASSVQRGLYNEQFF.

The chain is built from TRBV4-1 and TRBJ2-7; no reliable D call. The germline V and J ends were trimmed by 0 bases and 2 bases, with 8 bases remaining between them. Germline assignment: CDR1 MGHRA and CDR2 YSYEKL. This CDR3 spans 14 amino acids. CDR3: CASSQDRTPYEQYF. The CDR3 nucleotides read TGCGCCAGCAGCCAAGACAGGACCCCCTACGAGCAGTACTTC.

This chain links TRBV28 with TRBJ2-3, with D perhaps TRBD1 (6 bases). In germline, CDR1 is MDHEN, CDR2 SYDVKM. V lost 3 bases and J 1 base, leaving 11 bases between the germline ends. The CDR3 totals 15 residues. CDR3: CASSFGGRRTDTQYF. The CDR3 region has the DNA TGTGCCAGCAGTTTTGGGGGCAGGCGCACAGATACGCAGTATTTT. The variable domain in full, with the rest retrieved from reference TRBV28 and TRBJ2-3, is DVKVTQSSRYLVKRTGEKVFLECVQDMDHENMFWYRQDPGLGLRLIYFSYDVKMKEKGDIPEGYSVSREKKERFSLILESASTNQTSMYLCASSFGGRRTDTQYFGPGTRLTVL.

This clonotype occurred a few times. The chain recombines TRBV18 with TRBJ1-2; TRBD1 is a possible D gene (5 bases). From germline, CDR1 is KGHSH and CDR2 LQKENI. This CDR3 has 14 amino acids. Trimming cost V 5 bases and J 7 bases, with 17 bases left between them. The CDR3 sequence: CASSGSKGLGGYTF. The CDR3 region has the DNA TGTGCCAGCTCAGGCTCCAAGGGGCTTGGTGGCTACACCTTC.

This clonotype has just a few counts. The CDR3 spells CASSPIRPLYNEQFF. For the CDR3, the DNA is TGTGCCAGCAGTCCCATCCGCCCTCTCTACAATGAGCAGTTCTTC. The genes are TRBV27 and TRBJ2-1; D uncertain. Per the germline V gene, CDR1 is MNHEY and CDR2 is SMNVEV (reference sequence). Trimming shortened V by 5 bases and J by 3 bases, and 14 bases separated the two germline ends. The CDR3 sequence is 15 residues long.

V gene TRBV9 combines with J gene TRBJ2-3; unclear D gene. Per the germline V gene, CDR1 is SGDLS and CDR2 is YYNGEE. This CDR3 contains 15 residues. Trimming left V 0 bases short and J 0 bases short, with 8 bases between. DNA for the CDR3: TGTGCCAGCAGCGTAGTAGAGTCTAGCACAGATACGCAGTATTTT. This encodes CASSVVESSTDTQYF.

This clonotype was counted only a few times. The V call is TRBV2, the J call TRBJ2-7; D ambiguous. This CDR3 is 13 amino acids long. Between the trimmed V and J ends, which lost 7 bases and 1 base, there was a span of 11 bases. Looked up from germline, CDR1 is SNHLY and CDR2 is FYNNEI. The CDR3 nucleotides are TGTGCCAGCAAAGAAGAGTTATCCTACGAGCAGTACTTC. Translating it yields CASKEELSYEQYF.

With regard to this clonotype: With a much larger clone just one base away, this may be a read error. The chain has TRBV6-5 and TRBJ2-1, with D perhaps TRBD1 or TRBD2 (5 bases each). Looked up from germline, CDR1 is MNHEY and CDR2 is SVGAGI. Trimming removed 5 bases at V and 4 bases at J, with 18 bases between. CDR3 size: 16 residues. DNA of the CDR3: TGTGCCAGCAGTCCCTTTCTAGTGGGGGTATACAATGAGCAGTTCTTC. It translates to CASSPFLVGVYNEQFF.

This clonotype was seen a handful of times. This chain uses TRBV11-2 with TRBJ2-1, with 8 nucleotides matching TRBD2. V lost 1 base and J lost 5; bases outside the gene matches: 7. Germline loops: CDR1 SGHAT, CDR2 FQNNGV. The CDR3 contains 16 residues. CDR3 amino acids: CASSLGGGRTHNEQFF. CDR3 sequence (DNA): TGTGCCAGCAGCTTAGGTGGCGGGAGGACCCACAATGAGCAGTTCTTC. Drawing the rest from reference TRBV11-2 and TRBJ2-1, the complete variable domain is EAGVAQSPRYKIIEKRQSVAFWCNPISGHATLYWYQQILGQGPKLLIQFQNNGVVDDSQLPKDRFSAERLKGVDSTLKIQPAKLEDSAVYLCASSLGGGRTHNEQFFGPGTRLTVL.

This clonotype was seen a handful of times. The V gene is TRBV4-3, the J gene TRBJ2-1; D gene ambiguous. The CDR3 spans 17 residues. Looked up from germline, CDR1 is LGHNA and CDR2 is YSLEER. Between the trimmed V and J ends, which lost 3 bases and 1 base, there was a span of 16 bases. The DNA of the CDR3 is TGCGCCAGCAGCCAGGGCCTCCAGCGCGGTTCCTACAATGAGCAGTTCTTC. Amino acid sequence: CASSQGLQRGSYNEQFF.

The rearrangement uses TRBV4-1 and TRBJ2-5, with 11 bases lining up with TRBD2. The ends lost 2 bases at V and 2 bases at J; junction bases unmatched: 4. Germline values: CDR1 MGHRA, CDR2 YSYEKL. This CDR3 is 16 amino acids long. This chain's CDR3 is CASSQLLAGDQETQYF. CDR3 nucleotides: TGCGCCAGCAGCCAACTACTAGCGGGAGATCAAGAGACCCAGTACTTC.

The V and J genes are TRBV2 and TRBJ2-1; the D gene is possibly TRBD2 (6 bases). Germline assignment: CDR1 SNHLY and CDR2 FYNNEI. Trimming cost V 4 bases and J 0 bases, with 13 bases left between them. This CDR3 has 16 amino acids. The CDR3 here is CASSARGASSYNEQFF. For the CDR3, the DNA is TGTGCCAGCAGTGCGCGGGGCGCCTCCTCCTACAATGAGCAGTTCTTC.

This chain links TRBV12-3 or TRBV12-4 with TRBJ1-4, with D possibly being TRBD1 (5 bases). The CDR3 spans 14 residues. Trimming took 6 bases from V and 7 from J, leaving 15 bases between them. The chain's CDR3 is CASSRHFGTEKLFF. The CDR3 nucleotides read TGTGCCAGCAGCAGACACTTCGGGACTGAAAAACTGTTTTTT.

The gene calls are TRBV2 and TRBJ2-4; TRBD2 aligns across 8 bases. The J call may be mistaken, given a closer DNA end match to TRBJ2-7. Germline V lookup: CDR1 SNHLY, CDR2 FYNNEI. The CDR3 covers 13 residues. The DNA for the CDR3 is TGTGCCAGTAAGCGGGAGACTCCCTACGAGCAGTACTTC. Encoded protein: CASKRETPYEQYF.

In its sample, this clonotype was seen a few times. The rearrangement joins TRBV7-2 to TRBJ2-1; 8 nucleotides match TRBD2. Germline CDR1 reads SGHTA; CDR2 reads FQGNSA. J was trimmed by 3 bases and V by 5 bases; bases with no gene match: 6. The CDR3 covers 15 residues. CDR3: CASSQHGGDYNEQFF. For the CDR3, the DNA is TGTGCCAGCAGCCAACACGGGGGGGACTACAATGAGCAGTTCTTC.

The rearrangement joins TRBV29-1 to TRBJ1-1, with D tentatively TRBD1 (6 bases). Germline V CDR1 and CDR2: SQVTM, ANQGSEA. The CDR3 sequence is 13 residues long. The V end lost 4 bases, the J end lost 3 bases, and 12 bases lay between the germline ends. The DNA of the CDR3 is TGCAGCGTTGTGGAAGGGGGGGACACTGAAGCTTTCTTT. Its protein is CSVVEGGDTEAFF. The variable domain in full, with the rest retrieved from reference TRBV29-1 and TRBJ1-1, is SAVISQKPSRDICQRGTSLTIQCQVDSQVTMMFWYRQQPGQSLTLIATANQGSEATYESGFVIDKFPISRPNLTFSTLTVSNMSPEDSSIYLCSVVEGGDTEAFFGQGTRLTVV.

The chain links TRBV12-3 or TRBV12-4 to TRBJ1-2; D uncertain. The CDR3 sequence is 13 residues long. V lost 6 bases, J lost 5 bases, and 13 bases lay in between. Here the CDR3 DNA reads TGTGCCAGCAGGGACGCGACAACGTATGGCTACACCTTC. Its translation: CASRDATTYGYTF.

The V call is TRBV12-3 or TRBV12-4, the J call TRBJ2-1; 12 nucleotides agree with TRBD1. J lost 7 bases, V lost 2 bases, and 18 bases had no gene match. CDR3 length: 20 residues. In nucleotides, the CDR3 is TGTGCCAGCAGTTTATCCCAGGGACAGGGGGCGGCATATGGACTAAATGAGCAGTTCTTC. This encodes CASSLSQGQGAAYGLNEQFF.

CDR3 coding DNA: TGTGCCAGCAGTGAAGAGGGGCGGGACAGCACAGATACGCAGTATTTT. Encoded protein: CASSEEGRDSTDTQYF. The chain is built from TRBV2 and TRBJ2-3, with D perhaps matching TRBD2 (6 bases). Trimming pared 1 base from V and 0 bases from J, leaving 11 bases between. The CDR3 has 16 residues. Looked up from germline, CDR1 is SNHLY and CDR2 is FYNNEI.